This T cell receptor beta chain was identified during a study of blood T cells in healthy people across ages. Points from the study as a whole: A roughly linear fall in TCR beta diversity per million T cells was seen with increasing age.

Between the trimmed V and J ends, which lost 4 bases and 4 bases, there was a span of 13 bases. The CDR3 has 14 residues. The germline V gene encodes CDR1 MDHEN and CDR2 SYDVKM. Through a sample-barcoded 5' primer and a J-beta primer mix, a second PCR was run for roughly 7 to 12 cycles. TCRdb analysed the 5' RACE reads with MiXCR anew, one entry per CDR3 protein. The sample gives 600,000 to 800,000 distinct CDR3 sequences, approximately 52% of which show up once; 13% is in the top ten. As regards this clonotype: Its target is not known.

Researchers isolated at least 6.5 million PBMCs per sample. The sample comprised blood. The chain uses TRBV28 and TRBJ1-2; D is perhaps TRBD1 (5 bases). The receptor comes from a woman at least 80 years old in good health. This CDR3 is CASSSPGRTYGYTF. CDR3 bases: TGTGCCAGCAGTTCTCCGGGACGGACCTATGGCTACACCTTC.